Shown below are 30 T cell receptor beta chains from a single sample sequenced in a study of T-cell memory formation after mild COVID-19. MiXCR, run by TCRdb on the 5' RACE reads, gives a single entry per CDR3 protein. Among approximately 190,000 distinct CDR3 sequences, 15% to 20% were seen once, and the ten largest hold approximately 2.4%. The sequencing input was PBMCs or a T cell subset sorted from them (not recorded which). These receptors all stem from an adult woman who had mild COVID-19 (a few samples of this study predate the infection). Cell type and time point are not known.

The V gene is TRBV11-2, the J gene TRBJ1-4, with D possibly TRBD1 on 5 matching bases. From germline, CDR1 is SGHAT and CDR2 FQNNGV. Deletions cut 3 bases from V and 5 bases from J, with 16 bases between. The CDR3 contains 16 residues. The CDR3 DNA is TGTGCCAGCAGCTTGGCCTTGGGGGGTCGGAATGAAAAACTGTTTTTT. Protein product: CASSLALGGRNEKLFF.

The CDR3 nucleotides are TGTGCCAGCGGACTGAGAGGGACAATTAGCAATCAGCCCCAGCATTTT. It translates to CASGLRGTISNQPQHF. The chain carries TRBV7-2 and TRBJ1-5, with a tentative D call TRBD1 (6 bases). V was shortened by 8 bases and J by 0 bases, with 17 bases between the two germline ends. The CDR3 covers 16 residues. From germline, CDR1 is SGHTA and CDR2 FQGNSA.

In its sample, this clonotype was seen a few times. The chain recombines TRBV7-6 with TRBJ2-7; D is unclear. Germline V gives CDR1 SGHVS, CDR2 FNYEAQ. V lost 5 bases, J lost 1 base, and 9 bases lay in between. The CDR3 covers 13 residues. DNA for the CDR3: TGTGCCAGCAGCGCTGACATGTCCTACGAGCAGTACTTC. Translated: CASSADMSYEQYF.

This clonotype has a handful of counts. The chain uses TRBV3-1 and TRBJ1-2, with D possibly TRBD1 on 5 matching bases. The V gene's germline CDR1 is LGHDT and CDR2 YNNKEL (reference sequence). The length of the CDR3 is 14 residues. V was shortened by 0 bases and J by 8 bases, with 13 bases between the two germline ends. The CDR3, as DNA: TGTGCCAGCAGCCAAGATGGGGGTTTGCGGGGCTACACCTTC. Translated: CASSQDGGLRGYTF.

The rearrangement joins TRBV20-1 to TRBJ2-7, with a possible D match to TRBD2 (5 bases). The CDR3 spans 12 residues. The germline gives CDR1 DFQATT, CDR2 SNEGSKA (reference sequence). Trimming shortened V by 2 bases and J by 6 bases, and 11 bases separated the two germline ends. CDR3 residues: CSARTSPREQYF. DNA for the CDR3: TGCAGTGCTAGAACTAGTCCCCGCGAGCAGTACTTC.

The chain combines TRBV6-2 or TRBV6-3 with TRBJ2-2; maybe TRBD2 (5 bases). Trimming left V 1 base short and J 0 bases short, with 9 bases between. Germline CDR1 and CDR2: MNHEY and SVGEGT. The CDR3 has 16 amino acids. The DNA of the CDR3 is TGTGCCAGCAGTTACTTATCCGGGACGAACACCGGGGAGCTGTTTTTT. Translation gives CASSYLSGTNTGELFF.

This chain links TRBV5-1 with TRBJ1-1, with 8 bases fitting TRBD1. The CDR3 is made up of 16 amino acids. CDR1 and CDR2 from the germline V gene are SGHRS and YFSETQ. V shed 2 bases and J 0 bases; nucleotides not matched to a gene: 6. The CDR3 region is CASSFGGQVLNTEAFF. In DNA form, the CDR3 reads TGCGCCAGCAGCTTCGGGGGACAGGTCCTGAACACTGAAGCTTTCTTT.

Many counts were recorded for this clonotype. The chain has TRBV7-2 and TRBJ2-3; TRBD1 matches at 7 bases. CDR1 and CDR2 from the germline V gene are SGHTA and FQGNSA. Trimming removed 3 bases from V and 0 bases from J; junction bases left unmatched: 3. The CDR3 totals 15 residues. The chain's CDR3 is CASSFTGVSTDTQYF. The CDR3, as DNA: TGTGCCAGCAGCTTCACAGGGGTTAGCACAGATACGCAGTATTTT.

The chain uses TRBV5-1 and TRBJ2-5, with 15 bases that match TRBD2. Trimming took 4 bases from V and 6 from J; bases not matched to a gene: 10. CDR1 and CDR2 from the germline V gene are SGHRS and YFSETQ. CDR3 length: 17 amino acids. Here the CDR3 DNA reads TGCGCCAGCAGCAATACAAGGACTAGCGGGGGGGTTCAGACCCAGTACTTC. Protein sequence: CASSNTRTSGGVQTQYF.

This clonotype was seen only a few times. The germline gene is not matched at one end of the junction; a read error may be the cause. J is TRBJ1-2 and V is TRBV28, with D possibly TRBD1 on 5 matching bases. The CDR3 sequence is 13 residues long. CDR1 and CDR2 from the germline V gene are MDHEN and SYDVKM. The CDR3 DNA reads as TGTGCCAGCAGAACGACAGCTAACTATGGCTACACTTTC. Protein product: CASRTTANYGYTF.

V is TRBV30 and J is TRBJ2-7; TRBD1 agrees at 8 bases. Germline CDR1 and CDR2: GTSNPN and SVGIG (reference sequence). V shed 4 bases, J shed 4 bases, and the junction held 3 bases outside the gene matches. This CDR3 region has 12 residues. CDR3 bases: TGTGCCTGGAAGGGACAGGCATACGAGCAGTACTTC. Its protein is CAWKGQAYEQYF.

In this sample, this clonotype turned up many times. The rearrangement uses TRBV29-1 and TRBJ2-3, with D possibly TRBD2 on 6 matching bases. This CDR3 spans 13 amino acids. Germline CDR1 reads SQVTM; CDR2 reads ANQGSEA. The ends were cut back, 7 bases at V and 0 bases at J, with 11 bases in the middle. CDR3 in amino acids: CSACGASTDTQYF. The CDR3 DNA sequence: TGCAGCGCCTGCGGGGCTAGCACAGATACGCAGTATTTT.

This clonotype was recorded at least ten times. The chain links TRBV20-1 to TRBJ2-4; D might be TRBD1 (5 bases). This CDR3 comprises 16 residues. Trimming removed 0 bases from V and 2 bases from J, with 14 bases in between. The germline CDR1 and CDR2 sequences are DFQATT and SNEGSKA (reference sequence). This chain's CDR3 is CSARESRVVSKNIQYF. The CDR3 nucleotides are TGCAGTGCTAGAGAATCCAGGGTCGTGTCCAAAAACATTCAGTACTTC.

The chain is built from TRBV4-1 and TRBJ1-6; no definite D call. This CDR3 has 11 residues. The V end was cut by 0 bases, the J end by 15 bases, with 6 bases between. In germline, CDR1 is MGHRA, CDR2 YSYEKL. The CDR3 coding sequence is TGCGCCAGCAGCCAAGATCGGCTCCTCCACTTT. As protein: CASSQDRLLHF.

The chain combines TRBV9 with TRBJ2-7, with D perhaps being TRBD1 or TRBD2 (7 bases each). The germline V and J ends were trimmed by 4 bases and 3 bases, with 20 bases remaining between them. Germline CDR1 and CDR2: SGDLS and YYNGEE. The CDR3 consists of 16 residues. Here the CDR3 reads CASSLRGGTQVYEQYF. In nucleotides, the CDR3 is TGTGCCAGCAGCCTCAGGGGGGGGACACAGGTCTACGAGCAGTACTTC.

The J gene is TRBJ1-5, the V gene TRBV6-2 or TRBV6-3; D is undetermined. Germline V lookup: CDR1 MNHEY, CDR2 SVGEGT. The CDR3 consists of 12 residues. The germline V and J ends were trimmed by 2 bases and 12 bases, with 11 bases remaining between them. CDR3 region: CASSYRASRQHF. The CDR3 region has the DNA TGTGCCAGCAGTTACCGGGCATCCCGCCAGCATTTT.

This clonotype was detected only a few times. J is TRBJ2-1 and V is TRBV7-2; 13 bases are a match to TRBD2. Germline V lookup: CDR1 SGHTA, CDR2 FQGNSA. Trimming removed 3 bases from V and 4 bases from J; junction bases left unmatched: 6. The CDR3 totals 17 residues. The CDR3: CASSLRTSGRGYNEQFF. The DNA for the CDR3 is TGTGCCAGCAGCTTGAGGACTAGCGGGAGAGGATACAATGAGCAGTTCTTC. The variable domain in full, completed from reference TRBV7-2 and TRBJ2-1, reads GAGVSQSPSNKVTEKGKDVELRCDPISGHTALYWYRQSLGQGLEFLIYFQGNSAPDKSGLPSDRFSAERTGGSVSTLTIQRTQQEDSAVYLCASSLRTSGRGYNEQFFGPGTRLTVL.

This clonotype was observed a handful of times. The chain combines TRBV4-2 with TRBJ1-6, with D perhaps matching TRBD1 (5 bases). The V gene's germline CDR1 is LGHNA and CDR2 YNFKEQ. The V gene lost 0 bases and the J gene lost 7 bases, with 10 bases spanning the gap. The CDR3 consists of 15 residues. DNA of the CDR3: TGTGCCAGCAGCCAAGAGAGACAGACAAATTCACCCCTCCACTTT. It codes for CASSQERQTNSPLHF.

This clonotype was recorded only once. The J gene is TRBJ1-1, the V gene TRBV29-1; TRBD1 matches at 9 bases. Germline CDR1 is SQVTM and CDR2 is ANQGSEA. CDR3 length: 15 amino acids. V shed 6 bases, J shed 0 bases, and the junction held 8 bases outside the gene matches. The CDR3 loop reads CSVADRGGMNTEAFF. DNA for the CDR3: TGCAGCGTCGCAGACAGGGGGGGCATGAACACTGAAGCTTTCTTT. The whole variable domain, filled in from reference TRBV29-1 and TRBJ1-1, reads SAVISQKPSRDICQRGTSLTIQCQVDSQVTMMFWYRQQPGQSLTLIATANQGSEATYESGFVIDKFPISRPNLTFSTLTVSNMSPEDSSIYLCSVADRGGMNTEAFFGQGTRLTVV.

V and J are TRBV6-1 and TRBJ1-1; D call uncertain. V gave up 6 bases and J gave up 0 bases, with 5 bases separating them. From germline, CDR1 is MNHNS and CDR2 SASEGT. The CDR3 extends over 12 amino acids. CDR3 loop: CASRLMNTEAFF. The DNA of the CDR3 is TGTGCCAGCAGGTTAATGAACACTGAAGCTTTCTTT.

The chain employs TRBV5-1 and TRBJ2-3; D tentatively reads TRBD1 or TRBD2 (5 bases each). Trimming took off 1 base at V and 4 bases at J, with 10 bases between the two ends. This CDR3 is 14 amino acids long. The V gene's germline CDR1 is SGHRS and CDR2 YFSETQ. The CDR3 DNA sequence: TGCGCCAGCAGCTTGAGTCAGGGAGCAGATACGCAGTATTTT. Amino acids: CASSLSQGADTQYF.

This clonotype came up many times. The chain has TRBV6-5 and TRBJ2-1; 14 bases map to TRBD2. J lost 8 bases, V lost 0 bases, and 9 bases had no gene match. The germline V gene has CDR1 MNHEY and CDR2 SVGAGI. The CDR3 runs to 18 residues. This CDR3 reads CASSYSMIGTSGRYEQFF. The CDR3 nucleotides read TGTGCCAGCAGTTACTCGATGATCGGGACTAGCGGGAGATATGAGCAGTTCTTC.

The V gene is TRBV10-3, the J gene TRBJ2-1; D is perhaps TRBD1 or TRBD2 (6 bases each). The germline V gene encodes CDR1 ENHRY and CDR2 SYGVKD. The CDR3 runs to 11 residues. Trimming took 10 bases from V and 15 from J, leaving 19 bases between them. The chain's CDR3 is CATEQGLARFF. The CDR3, as DNA: TGTGCCACCGAACAGGGACTCGCACGGTTCTTC.

This clonotype was detected only a few times. V is TRBV18 and J is TRBJ1-5; D is ambiguous. Germline-derived CDR1 and CDR2 are KGHSH and LQKENI. The CDR3 has 14 amino acids. With 3 bases removed from V and 0 bases from J, the gap between germline ends came to 6 bases. The DNA for the CDR3 is TGTGCCAGCTCACCTGGGGATAGCAATCAGCCCCAGCATTTT. This translates into CASSPGDSNQPQHF.

This chain uses TRBV24-1 with TRBJ2-2; D is unresolved. The CDR3 extends over 16 amino acids. Looked up from germline, CDR1 is KGHDR and CDR2 is SFDVKD. Trimming stripped 3 bases from V and 0 bases from J, with 10 bases between. CDR3 protein: CATSDPTLANTGELFF. The CDR3 nucleotides are TGTGCCACCAGTGATCCGACTCTAGCGAACACCGGGGAGCTGTTTTTT.

The CDR3 is CSARDRQKKTNYGYTF. CDR3 bases: TGCAGTGCTAGGGATCGGCAGAAGAAAACTAACTATGGCTACACCTTC. The genes are TRBV20-1 and TRBJ1-2, with D unclear. Germline V lookup: CDR1 DFQATT, CDR2 SNEGSKA (reference sequence). The CDR3 extends over 16 amino acids. Trimming stripped 3 bases from V and 0 bases from J, with 17 bases between.

This clonotype was seen only a few times. The V gene is TRBV29-1, the J gene TRBJ1-1; 7 positions agree with TRBD1. CDR3 length equals 12 residues. In germline, CDR1 is SQVTM, CDR2 ANQGSEA. V lost 6 bases to trimming and J lost 1 base; unmatched junction nucleotides: 2. The CDR3 sequence: CSVRTGNTEAFF. CDR3 DNA sequence: TGCAGCGTCCGGACAGGGAACACTGAAGCTTTCTTT.

This clonotype was seen a few times. This chain connects TRBV6-1 to TRBJ1-1; 7 bases match TRBD1. CDR3 length: 14 amino acids. The V gene end was trimmed by 5 bases and the J gene end by 5 bases; junction bases not matched to a gene: 8. CDR1 MNHNS and CDR2 SASEGT come from the germline V gene. The DNA of the CDR3 is TGTGCCAGCAGTTCACTGACAGGGCGTACTGAAGCTTTCTTT. This codes for CASSSLTGRTEAFF.

The CDR3 loop is CASSLPHSGGRGRQYF. The CDR3 bases are TGTGCCAGCAGCTTGCCGCATAGCGGGGGGAGAGGGAGACAGTACTTC. This rearrangement joins TRBV5-4 to TRBJ2-4, with 10 bases matching TRBD2. The junction had 14 bases not matched to a gene; V was cut back by 1 base and J by 13 bases. Germline-derived CDR1 and CDR2 are SGHNT and YYREEE (reference sequence). This CDR3 region has 16 residues.

The chain links TRBV2 to TRBJ2-5; D gene unclear. CDR1 and CDR2 (germline): SNHLY, FYNNEI. Trimming shortened V by 7 bases and J by 1 base, and 7 bases separated the two germline ends. This CDR3 is 12 amino acids long. The CDR3 DNA sequence: TGTGCCAGCACGGCGGTCCAAGAGACCCAGTACTTC. Its translation is CASTAVQETQYF.